What follows describes a single TCR beta chain. The V and J ends lost 2 bases and 6 bases respectively, with 17 bases between them. CDR3 size: 15 residues. Germline V gene sequence: CDR1 DFQATT, CDR2 SNEGSKA (reference sequence). The data derive from a study of regulatory T cells in long-lasting Graves disease. Time point specified: newly diagnosed GD, antithyroid drugs for less than 3 months. Isolated PBMC RNA provided the starting material for the TCR library. Libraries of TCR beta came from iRepertoire HTBI primers plus Arm-PCR of CDR3 regions. TCRdb passed the multiplex PCR reads through MiXCR, listing each CDR3 protein once. The repertoire holds some 600,000 distinct CDR3 sequences, about 15% seen once, with 12% in the top ten. The same specimen was also included in a second study, on T cells in Graves' hyperthyroidism and ophthalmopathy. This second report adds: TCR CDR3 regions were first amplified by RT-PCR with HTBI primers.

This chain joins TRBV20-1 and TRBJ2-1; weak D call: TRBD2 (5 bases). This TCR was recovered from a young man with Graves disease. The sample here was peripheral blood mononuclear cells (PBMCs), taken at new diagnosis, from a patient treated with antithyroid drugs. DNA of the CDR3: TGCAGTGCTAGACGCACGGGATCACGGTTCAATGAGCAGTTCTTC. Translating it yields CSARRTGSRFNEQFF.